The sequence of this T cell receptor (beta chain) was determined in a study of T cell repertoires in cytomegalovirus infection. Study background: It can be stated that public TCR beta signatures indicated CMV infection as well as a matching HLA type.

Germline lookup yields CDR1 MNHNS and CDR2 SASEGT. The CDR3 consists of 16 residues. With V trimmed by 5 bases and J by 0 bases, 8 bases remained unmatched. About this clonotype: What it recognizes is unknown.

TCRdb passed the reads through MiXCR, listing each CDR3 protein once. This table has around 710,000 distinct CDR3 sequences, 25% to 35% appearing once. This specimen consisted of cultured CD8+ T cells from PBMCs, obtained from culture after CMV antigen stimulation. The rearrangement links TRBV6-1 to TRBJ1-1; TRBD1 matches at 8 bases. The TCR sequence derives from a human donor in good health (CMV status not recorded). Some clones in this sample may be carry-over from other donors' samples. The CDR3 sequence: CASSYRGQVMNTEAFF. The CDR3 DNA follows: TGTGCCAGCAGTTACAGGGGACAGGTGATGAACACTGAAGCTTTCTTT.